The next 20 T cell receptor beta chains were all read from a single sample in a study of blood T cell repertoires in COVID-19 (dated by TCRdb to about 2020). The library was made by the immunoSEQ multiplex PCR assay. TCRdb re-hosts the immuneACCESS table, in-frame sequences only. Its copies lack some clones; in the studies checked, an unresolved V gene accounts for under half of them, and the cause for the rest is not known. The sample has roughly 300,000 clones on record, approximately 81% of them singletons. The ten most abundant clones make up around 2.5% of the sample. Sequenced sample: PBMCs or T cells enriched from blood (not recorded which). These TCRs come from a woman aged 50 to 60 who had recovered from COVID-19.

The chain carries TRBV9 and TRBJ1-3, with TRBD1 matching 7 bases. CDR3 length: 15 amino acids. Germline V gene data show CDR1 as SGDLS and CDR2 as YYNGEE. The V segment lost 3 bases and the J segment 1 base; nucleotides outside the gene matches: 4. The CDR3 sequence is CASSDGTVSGNTIYF. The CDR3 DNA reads TGTGCCAGCAGCGACGGGACAGTATCTGGAAACACCATATATTTT.

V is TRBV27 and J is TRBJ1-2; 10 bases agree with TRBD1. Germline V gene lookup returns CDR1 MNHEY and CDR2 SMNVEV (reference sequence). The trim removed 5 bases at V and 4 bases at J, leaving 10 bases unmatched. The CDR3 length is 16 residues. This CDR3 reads CASSPTDRGRFYGYTF. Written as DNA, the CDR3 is TGTGCCAGCAGTCCCACAGACAGGGGGCGCTTCTATGGCTACACCTTC.

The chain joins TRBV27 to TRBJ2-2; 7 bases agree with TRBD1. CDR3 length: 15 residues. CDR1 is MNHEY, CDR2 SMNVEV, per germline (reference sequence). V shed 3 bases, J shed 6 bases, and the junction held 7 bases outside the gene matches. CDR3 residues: CASSFFSGGAGELFF. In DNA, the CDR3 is TGTGCCAGCAGTTTCTTTTCAGGGGGAGCCGGGGAGCTGTTTTTT.

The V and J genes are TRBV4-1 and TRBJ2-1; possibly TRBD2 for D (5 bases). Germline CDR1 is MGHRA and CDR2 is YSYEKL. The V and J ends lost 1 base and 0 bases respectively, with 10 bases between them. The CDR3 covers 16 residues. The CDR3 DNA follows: TGCGCCAGCAGCCAAGGAGCGCGGGCCTCCTACAATGAGCAGTTCTTC. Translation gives CASSQGARASYNEQFF.

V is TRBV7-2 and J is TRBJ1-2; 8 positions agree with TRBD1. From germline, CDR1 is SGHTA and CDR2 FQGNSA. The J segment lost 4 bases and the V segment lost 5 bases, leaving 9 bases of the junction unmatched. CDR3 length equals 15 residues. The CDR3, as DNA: TGTGCCAGCAGCCACCTAACAGGGGGGGCCTATGGCTACACCTTC. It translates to CASSHLTGGAYGYTF.

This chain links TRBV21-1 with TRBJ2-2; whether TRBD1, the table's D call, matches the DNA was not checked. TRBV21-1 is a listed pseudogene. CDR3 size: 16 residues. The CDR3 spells CASSKGAAFNTGELFF. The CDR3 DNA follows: TGTGCCAGCAGCAAAGGGGCAGCCTTTAACACCGGGGAGCTGTTTTTT.

Written as DNA, the CDR3 is TGTGCCTGGGGGGGATATGAAAAACTGTTTTTT. Translated: CAWGGYEKLFF. The V call is TRBV28, the J call TRBJ1-4; maybe TRBD1 (5 bases). This CDR3 is 11 amino acids long. V gave up 11 bases and J gave up 6 bases, with 10 bases separating them. Germline CDR1 MDHEN, CDR2 SYDVKM.

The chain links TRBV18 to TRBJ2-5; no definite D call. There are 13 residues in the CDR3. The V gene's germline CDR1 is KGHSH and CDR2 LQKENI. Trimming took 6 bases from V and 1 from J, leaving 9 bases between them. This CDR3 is CASSSGFQETQYF. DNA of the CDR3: TGTGCCAGCTCGTCAGGTTTCCAAGAGACCCAGTACTTC.

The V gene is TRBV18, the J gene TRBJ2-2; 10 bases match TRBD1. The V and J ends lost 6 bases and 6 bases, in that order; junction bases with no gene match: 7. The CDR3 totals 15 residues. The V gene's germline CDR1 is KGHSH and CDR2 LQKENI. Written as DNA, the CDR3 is TGTGCCAGCTCTCAGACAGGGGGCTCGTCCGGGGAGCTGTTTTTT. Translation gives CASSQTGGSSGELFF.

CDR3 sequence (DNA): TGTGCCAGCAGTCCCCTGGTCACTAGCACAGATACGCAGTATTTT. It yields the protein CASSPLVTSTDTQYF. The rearrangement uses TRBV7-7 and TRBJ2-3; D is unclear. The CDR3 is 15 residues long. The V and J ends lost 6 bases and 0 bases respectively, with 13 bases between them. Germline V gives CDR1 SSHAT, CDR2 FNYEAQ (reference sequence).

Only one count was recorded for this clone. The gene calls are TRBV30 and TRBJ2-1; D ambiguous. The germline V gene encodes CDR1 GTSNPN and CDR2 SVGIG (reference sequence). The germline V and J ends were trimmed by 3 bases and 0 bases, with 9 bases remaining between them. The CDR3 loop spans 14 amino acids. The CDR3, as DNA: TGTGCCTGGAGGGCGGTGAGCTCCTACAATGAGCAGTTCTTC. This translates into CAWRAVSSYNEQFF.

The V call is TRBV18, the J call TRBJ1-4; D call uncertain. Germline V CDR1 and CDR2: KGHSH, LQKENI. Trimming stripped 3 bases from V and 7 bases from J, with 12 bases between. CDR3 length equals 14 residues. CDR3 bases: TGTGCCAGCTCACCGTCGGTCGAGGGTGAAAAACTGTTTTTT. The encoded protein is CASSPSVEGEKLFF.

CDR3 nucleotides: TGTGCCAGCGGTACAGGGTCTCTTCAGCCCCAGCATTTT. Translating it yields CASGTGSLQPQHF. The rearrangement joins TRBV27 to TRBJ1-5, with a possible D match to TRBD1 (6 bases). The CDR3 spans 13 residues. Per germline, CDR1 MNHEY and CDR2 SMNVEV (reference sequence). Trimming took off 8 bases at V and 6 bases at J, with 14 bases between the two ends.

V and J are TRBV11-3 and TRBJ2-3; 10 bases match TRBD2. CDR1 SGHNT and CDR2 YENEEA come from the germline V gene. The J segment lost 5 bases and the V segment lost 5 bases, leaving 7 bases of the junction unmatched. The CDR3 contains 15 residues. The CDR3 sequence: CASSLSGGAGDTQYF. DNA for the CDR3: TGTGCCAGCAGCCTCAGCGGGGGGGCCGGAGATACGCAGTATTTT.

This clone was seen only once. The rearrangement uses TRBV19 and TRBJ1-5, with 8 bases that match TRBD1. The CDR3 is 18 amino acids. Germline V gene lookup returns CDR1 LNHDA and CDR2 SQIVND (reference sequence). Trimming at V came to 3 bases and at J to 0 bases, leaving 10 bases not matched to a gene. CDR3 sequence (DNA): TGTGCCAGTAGTATGAGAACAGGGGGGACTTATAGCAATCAGCCCCAGCATTTT. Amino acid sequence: CASSMRTGGTYSNQPQHF.

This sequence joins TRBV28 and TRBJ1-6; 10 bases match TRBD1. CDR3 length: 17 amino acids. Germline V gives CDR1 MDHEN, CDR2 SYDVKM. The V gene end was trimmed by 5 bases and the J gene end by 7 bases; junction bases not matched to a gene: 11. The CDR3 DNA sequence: TGTGCCAGCAGTACCATTTATGGGACAGGGGAAAATTCACCCCTCCACTTT. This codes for CASSTIYGTGENSPLHF.

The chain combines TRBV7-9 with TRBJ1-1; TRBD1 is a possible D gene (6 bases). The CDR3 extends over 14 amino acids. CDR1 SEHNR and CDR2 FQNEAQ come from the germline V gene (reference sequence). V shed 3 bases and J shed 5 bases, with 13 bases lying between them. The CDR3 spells CASSFSQGHTEAFF. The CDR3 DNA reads TGTGCCAGCAGCTTTTCACAGGGTCATACTGAAGCTTTCTTT.

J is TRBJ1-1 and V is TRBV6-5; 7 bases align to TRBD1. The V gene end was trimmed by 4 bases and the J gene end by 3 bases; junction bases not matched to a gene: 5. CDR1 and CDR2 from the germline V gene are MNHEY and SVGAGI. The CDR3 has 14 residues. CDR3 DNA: TGTGCCAGCAGTTCGCTCACAGGGGACACTGAAGCTTTCTTT. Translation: CASSSLTGDTEAFF.

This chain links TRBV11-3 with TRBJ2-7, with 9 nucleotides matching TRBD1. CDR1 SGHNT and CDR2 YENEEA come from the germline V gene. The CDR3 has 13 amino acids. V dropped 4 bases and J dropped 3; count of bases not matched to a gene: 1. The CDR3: CASSSGQGYEQYF. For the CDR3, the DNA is TGTGCCAGCAGCTCGGGACAGGGCTACGAGCAGTACTTC.

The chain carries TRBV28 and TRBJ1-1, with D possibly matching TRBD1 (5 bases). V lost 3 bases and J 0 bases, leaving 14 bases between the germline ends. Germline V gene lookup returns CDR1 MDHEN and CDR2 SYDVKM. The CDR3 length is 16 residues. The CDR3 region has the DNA TGTGCCAGCAGTTTCGTGGCAGGGAGGATGAACACTGAAGCTTTCTTT. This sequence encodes CASSFVAGRMNTEAFF.